This is a list of T cell receptor beta chains from one sample in a study of blood T cell repertoires in COVID-19. Produced via immunoSEQ multiplex PCR; TCRdb's table is partial and in-frame only. In the table there are under 300,000 clones, about 79% of which are singletons. The specimen was peripheral blood. All receptors derive from a woman of 80 years or more with acute or convalescent COVID-19. Each CDR3 is given with its conserved first and last residue. Each record gives: D gene, clone size, V gene, J gene, CDR3 DNA, CDR3 protein. A D gene is named only where the DNA matches it firmly. Not every row has a clone size; where given, it reads once, few, many or a size class.

-	once	TRBV5-1	TRBJ2-1	TGCGCCAGCAGCTTTGGCAGGGGCTACAATGAGCAGTTCTTC	CASSFGRGYNEQFF
-	-	TRBV10-3	TRBJ1-2	TGTGCCATCAGTGAGTCCAACCGCCCCTCGGGGAACTATGGCTACACCTTC	CAISESNRPSGNYGYTF
-	-	TRBV23-1	TRBJ2-5	TGCGCCAGCAGTTACCTGGGGGCGAGCGGTGGGGCCCAGTACTTC	CASSYLGASGGAQYF
-	-	TRBV9	TRBJ2-1	TGTGCCAGCAGCGGGAGCGGGCATGAGCAGTTCTTC	CASSGSGHEQFF
TRBD1	once	TRBV5-1	TRBJ2-5	TGCGCCAGCAGCTTGCTAGGGGGCCAGGGAGAGACCCAGTACTTC	CASSLLGGQGETQYF
-	once	TRBV6-6	TRBJ2-3	TGTGCCAGCAGATCCGCGGGGCCTAGCACAGATACGCAGTATTTT	CASRSAGPSTDTQYF
TRBD1	-	TRBV7-2	TRBJ1-2	TGTGCCAGCAGCTTAGGCACAGGGGTAAACTATGGCTACACCTTC	CASSLGTGVNYGYTF
-	-	TRBV5-1	TRBJ1-2	TGCGCCAGCAGCTTACGGGGATCCCATGGCTACACCTTC	CASSLRGSHGYTF
-	-	TRBV9	TRBJ2-2	TGTGCCAGCAGCTCACCGACACGGCCGGCCGGGGAGCTGTTTTTT	CASSSPTRPAGELFF
TRBD2	-	TRBV5-4	TRBJ2-3	TGTGCCAGCAGCGGGGGACTAGCGGGGCCCACAGATACGCAGTATTTT	CASSGGLAGPTDTQYF
TRBD1	once	TRBV19	TRBJ1-1	TGTGCCAGTACTCGAGACAGGGGGCCTTTTGAAGCTTTCTTT	CASTRDRGPFEAFF
-	-	TRBV19	TRBJ2-1	TGTGCCAGTAGTATCGGCACAGGGCTACGGTACAATGAGCAGTTCTTC	CASSIGTGLRYNEQFF
TRBD1	-	TRBV7-9	TRBJ2-2	TGTGCCAGCAGCTCCCTCAGGACAGGGTATGCCGGGGAGCTGTTTTTT	CASSSLRTGYAGELFF
-	-	TRBV15	TRBJ2-5	TGTGCCACCAGCAGAGATCAGAGGGAGACCCAGTACTTC	CATSRDQRETQYF
TRBD1	-	TRBV28	TRBJ1-4	TGTGCCAGCAGTTTGAGCAGGGGGCGGGAAAAACTGTTTTTT	CASSLSRGREKLFF
TRBD1	-	TRBV3-1/TRBV3-2	TRBJ1-5	TGTGCCAGCAGCCAAGATGCAACAGGGGGACAGCCCCAGCATTTT	CASSQDATGGQPQHF
-	-	TRBV7-8	TRBJ1-1	TGTGCCAGCAGCTTAGTTGCGGGCGTCAGGGAAGCTTTCTTT	CASSLVAGVREAFF
-	-	TRBV3-1/TRBV3-2	TRBJ1-1	TGTGCCAGCAGCCGCGAGGGACAAACCACTGAAGCTTTCTTT	CASSREGQTTEAFF
-	few	TRBV19	TRBJ2-7	TGTGCCAGTAGTCCCTCCCGGCAGGGGAGTATGGAGCAGTACTTC	CASSPSRQGSMEQYF
TRBD1	-	TRBV18	TRBJ2-5	TGTGCCAGCTCACCACGACAGGGGGCGGGCCAAGAGACCCAGTACTTC	CASSPRQGAGQETQYF
TRBD1	-	TRBV7-9	TRBJ1-4	TGTGCCAGCAGCTACCTACAGGGGAGTAATGAAAAACTGTTTTTT	CASSYLQGSNEKLFF
-	-	TRBV19	TRBJ2-2	TGTGCCAGTAGTATATGGGGGCCGGTCGGGGAGCTGTTTTTT	CASSIWGPVGELFF
TRBD1	-	TRBV11-2	TRBJ1-1	TGTGCCAGCAGCCCTACGGGGACAGCAAAGGAAGCTTTCTTT	CASSPTGTAKEAFF
TRBD2	-	TRBV7-8	TRBJ2-1	TGTGCCAGCAGCGTTACTAGCGGGGGGGCTGTGGGGAATGAGCAGTTCTTC	CASSVTSGGAVGNEQFF
TRBD1	-	TRBV6-6	TRBJ2-7	TGTGCCAGCGTCCGGGACAGGGGGCCCAACGAGCAGTACTTC	CASVRDRGPNEQYF
TRBD1	-	TRBV5-4	TRBJ2-1	TGTGCCAGCAGCTTTTCTGGGACAGAAAACAATGAGCAGTTCTTC	CASSFSGTENNEQFF
TRBD1	-	TRBV7-9	TRBJ2-5	TGTGCCAGCACCCCAAGCAGTCCGGACAGGGGGGAAGAGACCCAGTACTTC	CASTPSSPDRGEETQYF
-	once	TRBV28	TRBJ1-5	TGTGCCAGCAGGACCGCGGGGATCAATCAGCCCCAGCATTTT	CASRTAGINQPQHF
TRBD1	-	TRBV5-1	TRBJ2-1	TGCGCCAGCAGCTTGATTAGGACAGGGGACCCCAATGAGCAGTTCTTC	CASSLIRTGDPNEQFF
TRBD1	once	TRBV9	TRBJ2-6	TGTGCCAGCAGCCCCACTCGACCGGGACAGATCAACTCTGGGGCCAACGTCCTGACTTTC	CASSPTRPGQINSGANVLTF
TRBD1	once	TRBV19	TRBJ1-1	TGTGCCAGTAAAAACAGGGGGGAGACTGAAGCTTTCTTT	CASKNRGETEAFF
TRBD1	-	TRBV6-6	TRBJ1-5	TGTGCCAGCAGTTACCGTCCTACAGGGGAGGATCAGCCCCAGCATTTT	CASSYRPTGEDQPQHF
-	-	TRBV5-1	TRBJ2-2	TGCGCCAGCAGCTTGTATGGGAGGCAGCAAACCACCGGGGAGCTGTTTTTT	CASSLYGRQQTTGELFF